The rows below give T cell receptor beta chains drawn from one sample of a study of technical replicates of blood from a handful of donors. Assay: immunoSEQ multiplex PCR; the TCRdb copy retains only in-frame clones and omits some. Of roughly 56,000 clones listed, about 96% are singletons. Sequencing was done on a sample of PBMCs. Receptors were obtained from a human donor in good health. Some clones in this sample may be carry-over from other donors' samples. Both conserved end residues are part of each CDR3. A D gene is named only where the DNA matches it firmly. Size is stated for part of the rows, as once, few or many counts, or as a class when the clone is expanded.

CDR3 protein | CDR3 DNA | clone size | V gene | D gene | J gene
CASSLLGQGRGETQYF | TGTGCCAGCAGCTTGTTAGGACAGGGTAGAGGGGAGACCCAGTACTTC | . | TRBV5-4 | TRBD1 | TRBJ2-5
CASSSSGSRYNEQFF | TGTGCCAGCAGCTCAAGCGGGAGTAGATACAATGAGCAGTTCTTC | . | TRBV7-3 | TRBD2 | TRBJ2-1
CARLLTELAKNIQYF | TGCGCCAGGCTACTGACGGAGCTAGCCAAAAACATTCAGTACTTC | once | TRBV10-1 | . | TRBJ2-4
CASSSNFVSGGYTF | TGTGCCAGCAGCTCCAATTTCGTCAGTGGTGGCTACACCTTC | . | TRBV7-2 | . | TRBJ1-2
CASSSGQRNTEAFF | TGTGCCAGCAGCTCGGGACAGCGGAACACTGAAGCTTTCTTT | . | TRBV7-2 | TRBD1 | TRBJ1-1
CASSYQASNTEAFF | TGTGCCAGCAGCTATCAGGCGTCGAACACTGAAGCTTTCTTT | . | TRBV7-2 | . | TRBJ1-1
CASSFRTGEEDGYTF | TGCGCCAGCAGCTTTCGGACAGGGGAAGAGGATGGCTACACCTTC | . | TRBV5-1 | TRBD1 | TRBJ1-2
CASSFRRGSYEQYF | TGTGCCAGCAGCTTCCGGCGGGGGTCCTACGAGCAGTACTTC | . | TRBV5-6 | TRBD2 | TRBJ2-7
CASSSPRTVKAFF | TGTGCCAGCAGCTCCCCTAGGACTGTGAAAGCTTTCTTT | few | TRBV7-2 | . | TRBJ1-1
CAAGGSYEQYF | TGTGCGGCGGGGGGATCCTACGAGCAGTACTTC | . | TRBV7-3 | TRBD2 | TRBJ2-7
CASSLGTSGGLYRNEQFF | TGTGCCAGCAGCTTAGGGACTAGCGGGGGGCTTTACCGAAATGAGCAGTTCTTC | . | TRBV7-8 | TRBD2 | TRBJ2-1
CASSSGQMNTEAFF | TGTGCCAGCAGTTCGGGACAGATGAACACTGAAGCTTTCTTT | . | TRBV28 | TRBD1 | TRBJ1-1
CATSRDGQGITDTQYF | TGTGCCACCAGCAGAGATGGACAGGGTATCACAGATACGCAGTATTTT | . | TRBV15 | TRBD1 | TRBJ2-3
CASSLGQNSPLHF | TGCGCCAGCAGTCTCGGACAGAATTCACCCCTCCACTTT | . | TRBV4-3 | . | TRBJ1-6
CASSQGYFPLGELFF | TGCGCCAGCAGTCAAGGGTACTTCCCTCTCGGGGAGCTGTTTTTT | . | TRBV4-3 | . | TRBJ2-2
CASARATGDSTIYF | TGTGCCAGCGCGCGAGCTACAGGGGATAGCACCATATATTTT | . | TRBV6-5 | TRBD1 | TRBJ1-3
CASREGNQPQHF | TGTGCCAGCAGGGAGGGCAATCAGCCCCAGCATTTT | . | TRBV6-5 | . | TRBJ1-5
CASSQANRDEQYF | TGCGCCAGCAGCCAAGCCAACAGGGACGAGCAGTACTTC | . | TRBV4-1 | . | TRBJ2-7
CASSPSLAGAYEQYF | TGTGCCAGCTCACCATCCCTAGCGGGAGCCTACGAGCAGTACTTC | . | TRBV18 | TRBD2 | TRBJ2-7
CASSLAGGYTEAFF | TGCGCCAGCAGCTTGGCCGGCGGGTACACTGAAGCTTTCTTT | medium-sized | TRBV5-1 | . | TRBJ1-1
CASSSMDRNTGELFF | TGCGCCAGCAGCTCGATGGACAGGAACACCGGGGAGCTGTTTTTT | . | TRBV5-1 | . | TRBJ2-2
CASSLWGEENYTF | TGTGCCAGCAGCTTATGGGGGGAGGAGAACTACACCTTC | . | TRBV7-9 | . | TRBJ1-2
CASSLTSGARGETQYF | TGTGCCAGCAGCCTGACCTCCGGGGCCAGGGGAGAGACCCAGTACTTC | . | TRBV5-6 | . | TRBJ2-5
CASSDPLETAVYNEQFF | TGTGCCAGCAGTGATCCCCTCGAGACAGCTGTCTACAATGAGCAGTTCTTC | once | TRBV6-1 | . | TRBJ2-1
CASSLSGGGTDTQYF | TGTGCCAGTAGTCTTTCGGGGGGAGGCACAGATACGCAGTATTTT | . | TRBV19 | TRBD2 | TRBJ2-3
CASSQSRARGNSPLHF | TGCGCCAGCAGTCAATCCCGAGCCCGGGGGAATTCACCCCTCCACTTT | . | TRBV23-1 | . | TRBJ1-6
CASSGTGGAYEKLFF | TGTGCCAGCAGTGGGACAGGGGGCGCGTATGAAAAACTGTTTTTT | once | TRBV6-1 | TRBD1 | TRBJ1-4
CASSPTGTHTGYTF | TGTGCCAGCAGCCCGACCGGGACTCACACCGGCTACACCTTC | . | TRBV4-2 | . | TRBJ1-2
CASSKQGFPTEAFF | TGTGCCAGCAGTAAACAGGGGTTTCCCACTGAAGCTTTCTTT | . | TRBV6-5 | TRBD1 | TRBJ1-1
CASSYSLGGTEAFF | TGTGCCAGCAGTTACTCTTTAGGGGGCACTGAAGCTTTCTTT | . | TRBV6-6 | . | TRBJ1-1
CASSQAGTEREKLFF | TGCGCCAGCAGCCAAGCCGGGACAGAGAGAGAAAAACTGTTTTTT | . | TRBV4-3 | TRBD1 | TRBJ1-4
CASSIITGTGGKGTEAFF | TGTGCCAGCTCAATTATAACCGGGACAGGGGGCAAGGGCACTGAAGCTTTCTTT | . | TRBV18 | TRBD1 | TRBJ1-1
CAWLRAPYGYTF | TGTGCCTGGCTCAGGGCGCCCTATGGCTACACCTTC | . | TRBV30 | . | TRBJ1-2
CATAIRGTTDTQYF | TGTGCCACCGCTATTAGGGGGACCACAGATACGCAGTATTTT | . | TRBV6-1 | . | TRBJ2-3
CASSPRGQALNEQFF | TGTGCCAGCAGCCCGAGGGGACAGGCCCTCAATGAGCAGTTCTTC | . | TRBV5-4 | TRBD1 | TRBJ2-1
CAISPGTGKISPLHF | TGTGCCATCAGTCCTGGGACAGGGAAGATTTCACCCCTCCACTTT | . | TRBV10-3 | TRBD1 | TRBJ1-6
CAGGTGGVNEKLFF | TGCGCCGGAGGGACAGGGGGGGTTAATGAAAAACTGTTTTTT | . | TRBV5-1 | TRBD1 | TRBJ1-4
CSVASVRGGNQPQHF | TGCAGCGTTGCATCGGTACGAGGTGGCAATCAGCCCCAGCATTTT | . | TRBV29-1 | . | TRBJ1-5
CASSYFSGGTVEQFF | TGTGCCAGCAGTTACTTCTCTGGGGGGACGGTTGAGCAGTTCTTC | . | TRBV6-6 | . | TRBJ2-1
CASSAGLAGRHAQSTDTQYF | TGTGCCAGCAGCGCTGGACTAGCGGGCCGACATGCCCAGAGCACAGATACGCAGTATTTT | . | TRBV9 | TRBD2 | TRBJ2-3
CASEQGPGYGVFF | TGTGCCAGCGAACAGGGGCCGGGATATGGGGTGTTTTTT | . | TRBV7-2 | TRBD1 | TRBJ2-2
CASSPGAGVEETQYF | TGTGCCAGCAGTCCCGGAGCGGGAGTGGAGGAGACCCAGTACTTC | . | TRBV7-3 | TRBD2 | TRBJ2-5
CASSGPDGSGSGELFF | TGTGCCAGCAGCGGCCCCGACGGGTCTGGATCCGGGGAGCTGTTTTTT | once | TRBV9 | . | TRBJ2-2
CASIPGTRNEQFF | TGTGCCAGCATCCCCGGGACTAGGAATGAGCAGTTCTTC | . | TRBV6-4 | TRBD2 | TRBJ2-1
CASKSRPNTDTQYF | TGTGCCAGTAAGTCTAGGCCAAACACAGATACGCAGTATTTT | . | TRBV19 | . | TRBJ2-3
CASSSQGSWNYGYTF | TGTGCCAGTAGTTCTCAGGGGAGTTGGAACTATGGCTACACCTTC | . | TRBV19 | . | TRBJ1-2
CASSEEGGDYNEQFF | TGTGCCAGCAGTGAAGAGGGCGGGGACTACAATGAGCAGTTCTTC | many | TRBV6-1 | . | TRBJ2-1
CASSLAGTISTDTQYF | TGCGCCAGCAGCTTGGCCGGGACTATAAGCACAGATACGCAGTATTTT | . | TRBV5-1 | TRBD2 | TRBJ2-3
CASSPTGLVNSPLHF | TGTGCCAGCAGTCCGACAGGGCTGGTTAATTCACCCCTCCACTTT | . | TRBV2 | TRBD1 | TRBJ1-6
CASSFRVVTDTQYF | TGCGCCAGCAGCTTCCGGGTCGTCACAGATACGCAGTATTTT | . | TRBV5-1 | . | TRBJ2-3
CASSELGGRNSPLHF | TGTGCCAGCAGTGAACTAGGGGGCAGGAATTCACCCCTCCACTTT | . | TRBV6-1 | TRBD1 | TRBJ1-6
CSAKEDGYTF | TGCAGTGCTAAGGAGGATGGCTACACCTTC | once | TRBV20-1 | . | TRBJ1-2
CASSLGGGETQYF | TGTGCCAGCAGCTTGGGAGGGGGAGAGACCCAGTACTTC | . | TRBV5-4 | . | TRBJ2-5
CASSEASGGPNEQFF | TGTGCCAGCAGTGAAGCTAGCGGGGGGCCCAATGAGCAGTTCTTC | . | TRBV6-1 | TRBD2 | TRBJ2-1
CASQGRAFHEQFF | TGTGCCAGCCAGGGGAGAGCTTTCCATGAGCAGTTCTTC | once | TRBV6-1 | . | TRBJ2-1
CAWSRDSMNTEAFF | TGTGCCTGGAGTAGAGACAGTATGAACACTGAAGCTTTCTTT | . | TRBV30 | . | TRBJ1-1
CASSSAGYSNQPQHF | TGTGCCAGCAGCTCCGCGGGGTATAGCAATCAGCCCCAGCATTTT | . | TRBV5-8 | . | TRBJ1-5
CASSPSGSRTDTQYF | TGTGCCAGCAGCCCTAGCGGGAGTAGAACAGATACGCAGTATTTT | . | TRBV7-2 | TRBD2 | TRBJ2-3
CASSLGGTSGSYEQYF | TGTGCCAGCAGCTTGGGGGGGACTAGCGGGAGCTACGAGCAGTACTTC | . | TRBV5-4 | TRBD2 | TRBJ2-7
CASSLGLAGAYEQYF | TGTGCCAGCAGCTTAGGACTAGCGGGGGCCTACGAGCAGTACTTC | . | TRBV11-2 | TRBD2 | TRBJ2-7